These 24 T cell receptor beta chains originate from one sample sequenced in a study of blood T cell repertoires in COVID-19 (dated by TCRdb to 2019 to 2021). The protocol used for the library was the immunoSEQ multiplex PCR assay. The table was pulled from immuneACCESS by TCRdb, which kept in-frame rearrangements only. Such tables lose some clones; where checked, under half of the loss comes from unresolved V genes, and the rest has no known cause. This sample is represented by about 42,000 clones; approximately 89% of them were singletons. In total, the top ten clones hold roughly 3.3% of the sample. The sample comprised peripheral blood. The source is a human donor in a cohort sampled during active COVID-19.

This clone was seen a handful of times. V usage is TRBV6-2 or TRBV6-3 and J usage is TRBJ1-5, with 7 bases identical to TRBD1. The CDR3 totals 16 residues. V lost 0 bases and J lost 0; bases outside the gene matches: 2. Per germline, CDR1 MNHEY and CDR2 SVGEGT. This chain's CDR3 is CASSYSGGDSNQPQHF. CDR3 sequence (DNA): TGTGCCAGCAGTTACTCAGGGGGCGATAGCAATCAGCCCCAGCATTTT.

This chain connects TRBV28 to TRBJ2-7, with 12 bases lining up with TRBD2. The CDR3 runs 15 residues. With 3 bases clipped from V and 9 bases from J, the junction kept 9 bases outside the gene matches. Per germline, CDR1 MDHEN and CDR2 SYDVKM. The CDR3 bases are TGTGCCAGCAGTTTTCCCATACTAGCGGGAGGTGGGCAGTACTTC. It yields the protein CASSFPILAGGGQYF.

The V gene is TRBV19, the J gene TRBJ1-1, with a weak D call TRBD1 (6 bases). The CDR3 sequence is 17 residues long. The germline gives CDR1 LNHDA, CDR2 SQIVND (reference sequence). With 7 bases removed from V and 0 bases from J, the gap between germline ends came to 21 bases. As DNA, the CDR3 is TGTGCCAGTAAAACAGGGTCCCTCTCCCAATTGAACACTGAAGCTTTCTTT. Translated: CASKTGSLSQLNTEAFF. Full variable domain (remainder filled in from reference TRBV19 and TRBJ1-1): DGGITQSPKYLFRKEGQNVTLSCEQNLNHDAMYWYRQDPGQGLRLIYYSQIVNDFQKGDIAEGYSVSREKKESFPLTVTSAQKNPTAFYLCASKTGSLSQLNTEAFFGQGTRLTVV.

This chain connects TRBV7-2 to TRBJ1-1; 7 bases are shared with TRBD1. The CDR3 is 13 residues long. V was pared by 4 bases and J by 7 bases, with 6 bases of the junction left unmatched. The germline V gene has CDR1 SGHTA and CDR2 FQGNSA. Here the CDR3 reads CASSSQGGFEAFF. CDR3 DNA sequence: TGTGCCAGCAGCTCCCAGGGGGGATTTGAAGCTTTCTTT.

J is TRBJ2-3 and V is TRBV6-4, with 7 nucleotides matching TRBD2. The CDR3 is 14 amino acids. J lost 0 bases, V lost 5 bases, and 2 bases had no gene match. The V gene's germline CDR1 is MRHNA and CDR2 SNTAGT. CDR3 DNA sequence: TGTGCCAGCAGTTATAGCGGGAGCACAGATACGCAGTATTTT. Translating gives CASSYSGSTDTQYF.

The rearrangement uses TRBV2 and TRBJ2-1; the D gene is possibly TRBD2 (5 bases). V was cut by 6 bases and J by 5 bases, with 5 bases left in between. CDR1 and CDR2 from the germline V gene are SNHLY and FYNNEI. The CDR3 length is 11 residues. The CDR3 DNA reads TGTGCCAGCAGCGGGAACAATGAGCAGTTCTTC. It translates to CASSGNNEQFF.

The rearrangement uses TRBV5-1 and TRBJ2-7; 8 bases agree with TRBD1. The CDR3 consists of 14 residues. Unmatched junction bases numbered 6, after V lost 4 bases and J lost 3 bases. Germline assignment: CDR1 SGHRS and CDR2 YFSETQ. The CDR3 here is CASSQIGTGYEQYF. The CDR3 bases are TGCGCCAGCAGCCAAATCGGGACAGGCTACGAGCAGTACTTC.

The table lists this clone with a few counts. V is TRBV3-1 (or the pseudogene TRBV3-2) and J is TRBJ1-2; no clear D. The germline V and J ends were trimmed by 4 bases and 4 bases, with 10 bases remaining between them. This CDR3 spans 13 amino acids. CDR1 and CDR2 from the germline V gene are LGHDT and YNNKEL (reference sequence). The CDR3 here is CASSLGWSYGYTF. CDR3 nucleotides: TGTGCCAGCAGCCTCGGGTGGAGCTATGGCTACACCTTC.

This clone appeared once. The gene calls are TRBV5-1 and TRBJ2-1; TRBD1 matches 7 bases. The CDR3 contains 15 residues. CDR1 SGHRS and CDR2 YFSETQ come from the germline V gene. V was clipped by 4 bases and J by 4 bases; unmatched bases: 8. The CDR3 spells CASSPTDRVYNEQFF. The DNA of the CDR3 is TGCGCCAGCAGCCCGACCGACAGGGTATACAATGAGCAGTTCTTC. The complete variable domain, with remaining parts taken from reference TRBV5-1 and TRBJ2-1, reads KAGVTQTPRYLIKTRGQQVTLSCSPISGHRSVSWYQQTPGQGLQFLFEYFSETQRNKGNFPGRFSGRQFSNSRSEMNVSTLELGDSALYLCASSPTDRVYNEQFFGPGTRLTVL.

This sequence joins TRBV14 and TRBJ2-5, with TRBD1 identical over 9 bases. The germline CDR1 and CDR2 sequences are SGHDN and FVKESK. The ends lost 4 bases at V and 5 bases at J; junction bases unmatched: 17. This CDR3 is built from 18 residues. The CDR3: CASSRQPPGQGSWETQYF. The CDR3 DNA reads as TGTGCCAGCAGCCGTCAACCTCCGGGACAGGGATCGTGGGAGACCCAGTACTTC.

This clone was picked up one time. This chain links TRBV2 with TRBJ2-2; 7 nucleotides line up with TRBD2. The CDR3 loop spans 15 amino acids. V trimming: 6 bases; J trimming: 3 bases; junction bases outside the gene matches: 7. Looked up from germline, CDR1 is SNHLY and CDR2 is FYNNEI. CDR3 DNA: TGTGCCAGCAGCTCGCCGGCGGGGGACACCGGGGAGCTGTTTTTT. This sequence encodes CASSSPAGDTGELFF.

The V call is TRBV12-3 or TRBV12-4, the J call TRBJ2-5, with no clear D. Trimming removed 6 bases at V and 13 bases at J, with 18 bases between. CDR3 size: 12 residues. The CDR3 DNA sequence: TGTGCCAGCAGCCCACCCGCGGAGTTTCCGTACTTC. Residues: CASSPPAEFPYF.

The chain is built from TRBV10-2 and TRBJ2-1, with 9 bases that match TRBD2. The CDR3 runs 15 residues. V trimming: 3 bases; J trimming: 1 base; junction bases outside the gene matches: 1. CDR1 is WSHSY, CDR2 SAAADI, per germline. In DNA form, the CDR3 reads TGCGCCAGCAGTGACCTAGCGGGATCCTACAATGAGCAGTTCTTC. This sequence encodes CASSDLAGSYNEQFF.

The chain joins TRBV9 to TRBJ1-3; 9 bases match TRBD1. The CDR3 runs to 17 residues. CDR1 is SGDLS and CDR2 is YYNGEE in the germline V gene. The V segment lost 0 bases and the J segment 0 bases; nucleotides outside the gene matches: 4. The CDR3: CASSVGQGVSSGNTIYF. As DNA, the CDR3 is TGTGCCAGCAGCGTAGGACAGGGGGTCTCCTCTGGAAACACCATATATTTT.

This clone has only a few counts. The chain combines TRBV28 with TRBJ2-7, with 14 positions matching TRBD2. Germline CDR1 reads MDHEN; CDR2 reads SYDVKM. Trimming took 6 bases from V and 5 from J; bases not matched to a gene: 6. This CDR3 comprises 15 residues. CDR3 sequence: CASRRTSGRMDEQYF. As DNA, the CDR3 is TGTGCCAGCAGACGGACTAGCGGGAGGATGGACGAGCAGTACTTC. The full variable domain, completed using reference TRBV28 and TRBJ2-7, is DVKVTQSSRYLVKRTGEKVFLECVQDMDHENMFWYRQDPGLGLRLIYFSYDVKMKEKGDIPEGYSVSREKKERFSLILESASTNQTSMYLCASRRTSGRMDEQYFGPGTRLTVT.

This chain uses TRBV19 with TRBJ1-1, with 10 bases aligning to TRBD1. CDR3 length: 15 residues. In germline, CDR1 is LNHDA, CDR2 SQIVND (reference sequence). The V segment lost 5 bases and the J segment 0 bases; nucleotides outside the gene matches: 3. The DNA of the CDR3 is TGTGCCAGTAGTGACAGGGGGCGATTGAACACTGAAGCTTTCTTT. Translating it yields CASSDRGRLNTEAFF. Drawing the rest from reference TRBV19 and TRBJ1-1, the complete variable domain is DGGITQSPKYLFRKEGQNVTLSCEQNLNHDAMYWYRQDPGQGLRLIYYSQIVNDFQKGDIAEGYSVSREKKESFPLTVTSAQKNPTAFYLCASSDRGRLNTEAFFGQGTRLTVV.

The chain carries TRBV5-1 and TRBJ2-7, with D perhaps TRBD2 (5 bases). With 4 bases removed from V and 5 bases from J, the gap between germline ends came to 13 bases. This CDR3 has 13 amino acids. In germline, CDR1 is SGHRS, CDR2 YFSETQ. The CDR3: CASSKGRFDEQYF. As DNA, the CDR3 is TGCGCCAGCAGCAAAGGGAGATTCGACGAGCAGTACTTC.

This chain uses TRBV18 with TRBJ1-2; TRBD1 matches 7 bases. Germline assignment: CDR1 KGHSH and CDR2 LQKENI. V shed 3 bases and J 4 bases; nucleotides not matched to a gene: 8. There are 15 residues in the CDR3. The CDR3 loop is CASSPRPRDSYGYTF. The CDR3, as DNA: TGTGCCAGCTCACCTCGACCCCGGGACAGCTATGGCTACACCTTC.

CDR3 amino acids: CASSWGLAGDRYNEQFF. The CDR3 bases are TGCGCCAGCAGCTGGGGACTAGCGGGGGATAGGTACAATGAGCAGTTCTTC. The rearrangement joins TRBV5-1 to TRBJ2-1, with 14 nucleotides matching TRBD2. V was pared by 3 bases and J by 4 bases, with 6 bases of the junction left unmatched. Germline loops: CDR1 SGHRS, CDR2 YFSETQ. The CDR3 loop spans 17 amino acids.

The chain joins TRBV10-3 to TRBJ2-3; TRBD2 is a possible D gene (6 bases). From germline, CDR1 is ENHRY and CDR2 SYGVKD. The V end lost 10 bases, the J end lost 4 bases, and 18 bases lay between the germline ends. The CDR3 is 14 residues long. For the CDR3, the DNA is TGTGCCACCGCCGGGGGTCCGCTGCCAGATACGCAGTATTTT. Its protein product is CATAGGPLPDTQYF.

This rearrangement joins TRBV30 to TRBJ1-2; D remains unclear. Germline CDR1 GTSNPN, CDR2 SVGIG (reference sequence). Trimming removed 2 bases at V and 7 bases at J, with 17 bases between. This CDR3 spans 14 amino acids. CDR3 sequence reads: CAWSRNSGSSGYTF. DNA of the CDR3: TGTGCCTGGAGTCGAAATAGTGGTTCTTCTGGCTACACCTTC.

The genes are TRBV27 and TRBJ2-3; 10 bases agree with TRBD1. CDR1 is MNHEY and CDR2 is SMNVEV in the germline V gene (reference sequence). The CDR3 has 14 residues. J was trimmed by 4 bases and V by 2 bases; bases with no gene match: 0. The CDR3 reads CASSLGQGADTQYF. DNA for the CDR3: TGTGCCAGCAGTTTAGGACAGGGGGCAGATACGCAGTATTTT.

The V call is TRBV5-1, the J call TRBJ2-7; no clear D. Germline V CDR1 and CDR2: SGHRS, YFSETQ. The germline V and J ends were trimmed by 4 bases and 3 bases, with 11 bases remaining between them. The CDR3 sequence is 13 residues long. CDR3 sequence: CASSTRQDYEQYF. CDR3 sequence (DNA): TGCGCCAGCAGCACCAGACAAGACTACGAGCAGTACTTC. The entire variable domain, with the rest obtained from reference TRBV5-1 and TRBJ2-7, is as follows: KAGVTQTPRYLIKTRGQQVTLSCSPISGHRSVSWYQQTPGQGLQFLFEYFSETQRNKGNFPGRFSGRQFSNSRSEMNVSTLELGDSALYLCASSTRQDYEQYFGPGTRLTVT.

The V and J genes are TRBV19 and TRBJ1-2; D gene unclear. This CDR3 spans 12 amino acids. Trimming cost V 3 bases and J 7 bases, with 9 bases left between them. Looked up from germline, CDR1 is LNHDA and CDR2 is SQIVND (reference sequence). In DNA, the CDR3 is TGTGCCAGTAGTATGAACCAGCGTGGCTACACCTTC. It yields the protein CASSMNQRGYTF. The full variable domain, in which reference TRBV19 and TRBJ1-2 provide the parts outside the CDR3, is DGGITQSPKYLFRKEGQNVTLSCEQNLNHDAMYWYRQDPGQGLRLIYYSQIVNDFQKGDIAEGYSVSREKKESFPLTVTSAQKNPTAFYLCASSMNQRGYTFGSGTRLTVV.